The rows below give T cell receptor beta chains drawn from one sample of a study of CD8 T cells in ankylosing spondylitis. One entry per CDR3 protein results from TCRdb running MiXCR on the 5' RACE reads. The repertoire has around 440,000 distinct CDR3 sequences, roughly a sixth of them found once; the top ten carry around 0.92%. The sample consisted of blood, either unsorted or a sorted T cell fraction (not recorded which). These receptors came from a male donor with ankylosing spondylitis. Both conserved end residues are part of each CDR3. The order of the fields is D gene, V gene, J gene, clone size, CDR3 protein, CDR3 DNA. D genes are given only for firm matches. Not every row has a clone size; where given, it reads once, few, many or a size class.

TRBD1,TRBV5-5,TRBJ1-6,NA,CASSIRQGESPLHF,TGTGCCAGCAGCATAAGACAGGGTGAATCACCCCTCCACTTT
TRBD1,TRBV12-3/TRBV12-4,TRBJ1-4,NA,CASSLTQGAREKLFF,TGTGCCAGCAGTTTAACACAGGGGGCGCGCGAAAAACTGTTTTTT
TRBD2,TRBV12-3/TRBV12-4,TRBJ2-2,few,CASRSLAGGNTGELFF,TGTGCCAGCAGATCACTAGCGGGGGGGAACACCGGGGAGCTGTTTTTT
NA,TRBV3-1,TRBJ2-2,NA,CASSQETSAGELFF,TGTGCCAGCAGCCAAGAGACGTCCGCCGGGGAGCTGTTTTTT
TRBD1,TRBV12-3/TRBV12-4,TRBJ1-1,NA,CASRRSGTGAPAFF,TGTGCCAGCAGGCGGTCCGGGACAGGGGCCCCAGCTTTCTTT
NA,TRBV6-5,TRBJ1-6,NA,CASSNVKNSPLHF,TGTGCCAGCAGTAACGTCAAAAATTCACCCCTCCACTTT
TRBD1,TRBV6-5,TRBJ1-1,NA,CASSSAGQGPTEAFF,TGTGCCAGCAGTTCCGCGGGACAGGGTCCCACTGAAGCTTTCTTT
TRBD1,TRBV12-3/TRBV12-4,TRBJ2-1,NA,CASSTADRGAYNEQFF,TGTGCCAGCAGTACCGCGGACAGGGGTGCCTACAATGAGCAGTTCTTC
TRBD2,TRBV20-1,TRBJ2-1,NA,CSALGRGDYNEQFF,TGCAGTGCTCTAGGTCGGGGGGATTACAATGAGCAGTTCTTC
NA,TRBV4-3,TRBJ1-2,few,CASSQDGGSGYTF,TGCGCCAGCAGCCAAGATGGGGGTTCCGGCTACACCTTC
NA,TRBV7-9,TRBJ1-6,many,CASSLQDRNSPLHF,TGTGCCAGCAGCTTACAAGACAGAAATTCACCCCTCCACTTT
NA,TRBV12-3/TRBV12-4,TRBJ2-2,few,CASSLALGAGELFF,TGTGCCAGCAGTTTAGCGCTAGGTGCCGGGGAGCTGTTTTTT
NA,TRBV29-1,TRBJ2-6,NA,CSEDRHSSGANVLTF,TGCAGCGAAGACAGGCACTCCTCTGGGGCCAACGTCCTGACTTTC
TRBD1,TRBV20-1,TRBJ1-1,few,CSAREGGPNTEAFF,TGCAGTGCTAGAGAAGGGGGCCCGAACACTGAAGCTTTCTTT
TRBD1,TRBV14,TRBJ2-5,few,CASSRDREGQETQYF,TGTGCCAGCAGCCGAGACAGGGAAGGACAAGAGACCCAGTACTTC
TRBD1,TRBV12-3/TRBV12-4,TRBJ2-7,many,CASSLRTGAETYEQYF,TGTGCCAGCAGTTTGCGGACAGGGGCCGAAACCTACGAGCAGTACTTC
NA,TRBV12-3/TRBV12-4,TRBJ1-2,few,CASSYLRGRYTF,TGTGCCAGCAGCTATCTCAGGGGTCGCTACACCTTC
TRBD2,TRBV5-1,TRBJ2-2,NA,CASSWRQTSGRIGELFF,TGCGCCAGCAGCTGGCGACAGACTAGCGGGAGAATCGGGGAGCTGTTTTTT
TRBD2,TRBV7-3,TRBJ2-5,NA,CASSPSSQRGVRETQYF,TGTGCCAGCAGCCCAAGCTCGCAGCGGGGGGTTCGGGAGACCCAGTACTTC
NA,TRBV7-2,TRBJ2-1,NA,CASSFRAENEQFF,TGTGCCAGCAGCTTCAGGGCCGAGAATGAGCAGTTCTTC
NA,TRBV6-1,TRBJ1-5,NA,CASRPIDSYQPQHF,TGTGCCAGCAGGCCGATTGACAGTTATCAGCCCCAGCATTTT
TRBD2,TRBV11-1,TRBJ2-1,many,CASSPSRVVGGTYNEQFF,TGTGCCAGCAGCCCCTCACGGGTAGTGGGAGGGACCTACAATGAGCAGTTCTTC
NA,TRBV20-1,TRBJ1-2,NA,CSARVSSWYGYTF,TGCAGTGCTAGAGTATCTTCCTGGTATGGCTACACCTTC
NA,TRBV5-1,TRBJ1-1,few,CASSMTGNTEAFF,TGCGCCAGCAGCATGACAGGGAACACTGAAGCTTTCTTT
TRBD2,TRBV18,TRBJ2-2,NA,CASSPPGLAGEGTGELFF,TGTGCCAGCTCACCACCGGGACTAGCGGGAGAAGGTACCGGGGAGCTGTTTTTT
TRBD1,TRBV27,TRBJ1-2,few,CASSKTGDYGYTF,TGTGCCAGCAGTAAGACAGGGGACTATGGCTACACCTTC
NA,TRBV3-1,TRBJ1-2,few,CASSQDSTFYGYTF,TGTGCCAGCAGCCAAGACAGCACCTTCTATGGCTACACCTTC
TRBD2,TRBV6-5,TRBJ2-3,many,CASSYSLWRGGGDTQYF,TGTGCCAGCAGTTACTCTCTCTGGCGGGGGGGAGGAGATACGCAGTATTTT
NA,TRBV6-5,TRBJ2-1,many,CASSYSLPSGVYNEQFF,TGTGCCAGCAGTTACTCACTACCGTCGGGCGTATACAATGAGCAGTTCTTC
TRBD1,TRBV20-1,TRBJ1-6,NA,CSARAGQGAKLGSPLHF,TGCAGTGCTAGGGCGGGACAGGGGGCAAAATTGGGATCACCCCTCCACTTT
TRBD1,TRBV6-6,TRBJ1-2,few,CASTPRGTDGYTF,TGTGCCAGCACCCCCCGGGGGACAGATGGCTACACCTTC
TRBD1,TRBV12-3/TRBV12-4,TRBJ2-4,few,CASSRSGTGAVKNIQYF,TGTGCCAGCAGTCGATCCGGGACAGGGGCTGTCAAAAACATTCAGTACTTC
TRBD1,TRBV6-5,TRBJ1-2,NA,CASSYSTRGYGYTF,TGTGCCAGCAGTTACTCTACCAGGGGGTATGGCTACACCTTC
TRBD1,TRBV6-1,TRBJ2-7,NA,CASRDRGLFYEQYF,TGTGCCAGCAGGGACAGGGGGTTGTTCTACGAGCAGTACTTC
TRBD2,TRBV2,TRBJ2-7,NA,CASSMEAGGPYEQYF,TGTGCCAGCAGTATGGAAGCGGGAGGGCCCTACGAGCAGTACTTC
NA,TRBV3-1,TRBJ2-2,NA,CASSLRGGGELFF,TGTGCCAGCAGCCTCCGAGGGGGCGGGGAGCTGTTTTTT
NA,TRBV20-1,TRBJ1-5,many,CSCSDSNSNQPQHF,TGCAGCTGCTCGGACAGTAATAGCAATCAGCCCCAGCATTTT
TRBD1,TRBV20-1,TRBJ1-1,NA,CSARVTQGRAFF,TGCAGTGCTAGAGTCACACAGGGGCGAGCTTTCTTT
TRBD1,TRBV15,TRBJ1-2,few,CASGTGSNYGYTF,TGTGCCTCCGGGACAGGGTCTAACTATGGCTACACCTTC
TRBD1,TRBV7-3,TRBJ2-5,few,CASSPQGQGARETQYF,TGTGCCAGCAGCCCCCAGGGACAGGGGGCGCGGGAGACCCAGTACTTC
NA,TRBV9,TRBJ2-7,few,CASSPRGTGEQYF,TGTGCCAGCAGCCCTCGAGGGACTGGGGAGCAGTACTTC
NA,TRBV5-1,TRBJ1-1,NA,CASSTDRTNTEAFF,TGCGCCAGCAGCACCGACAGGACGAACACTGAAGCTTTCTTT
NA,TRBV7-3,TRBJ2-1,NA,CASSLFGQGGLGEQFF,TGTGCCAGCAGCTTATTTGGGCAGGGGGGCTTGGGTGAGCAGTTCTTC
TRBD1,TRBV6-1,TRBJ1-1,NA,CASSERTGFTEAFF,TGTGCCAGCAGTGAGAGGACAGGGTTCACTGAAGCTTTCTTT
TRBD2,TRBV12-3/TRBV12-4,TRBJ2-5,NA,CASIGGGETQYF,TGTGCCAGCATCGGGGGGGGGGAGACCCAGTACTTC
TRBD1,TRBV29-1,TRBJ1-2,NA,CSVGQGGSGGYTF,TGCAGCGTTGGACAGGGGGGGAGCGGTGGCTACACCTTC
NA,TRBV7-8,TRBJ1-3,NA,CASSRRDAGNTIYF,TGTGCCAGCTCCCGGAGGGACGCTGGAAACACCATATATTTT
NA,TRBV6-1,TRBJ2-3,many,CASRALITDTQYF,TGTGCCAGCAGGGCGCTAATCACAGATACGCAGTATTTT
NA,TRBV3-1,TRBJ2-5,NA,CASSQESQGRETQYF,TGTGCCAGCAGCCAAGAGTCCCAGGGGAGAGAGACCCAGTACTTC
TRBD2,TRBV2,TRBJ2-2,few,CASRTGLADTGELFF,TGTGCCAGCAGAACGGGACTAGCGGACACCGGGGAGCTGTTTTTT
TRBD2,TRBV11-2,TRBJ2-1,NA,CASRLAGLSYNEQFF,TGTGCCAGCAGACTAGCGGGGCTCTCCTACAATGAGCAGTTCTTC
NA,TRBV29-1,TRBJ2-7,many,CSVARGSEQYF,TGCAGCGTTGCTAGGGGTAGCGAGCAGTACTTC
NA,TRBV6-1,TRBJ1-2,few,CASSENNYGYTF,TGTGCCAGCAGTGAGAATAACTATGGCTACACCTTC
NA,TRBV20-1,TRBJ1-2,NA,CSAAHFDPDGYTF,TGCAGTGCTGCCCATTTCGACCCGGATGGCTACACCTTC
TRBD2,TRBV11-2,TRBJ2-1,NA,CASSRPIAGGSSYNEQFF,TGTGCCAGCAGCCGACCGATAGCGGGCGGAAGCTCCTACAATGAGCAGTTCTTC
NA,TRBV20-1,TRBJ1-4,NA,CSARKGGSGLNEKLFF,TGCAGTGCTAGGAAGGGAGGAAGCGGGCTTAATGAAAAACTGTTTTTT
NA,TRBV6-1,TRBJ2-3,NA,CAADGGGITDTQYF,TGTGCTGCCGACGGGGGCGGTATCACAGATACGCAGTATTTT
TRBD1,TRBV7-8,TRBJ2-1,few,CASSPRDRGNEQFF,TGTGCCAGCAGCCCCAGGGACAGGGGAAATGAGCAGTTCTTC
TRBD2,TRBV11-2,TRBJ2-5,NA,CASSLTGTSGGKTQYF,TGTGCCAGCAGCTTAACAGGGACTAGCGGGGGCAAGACCCAGTACTTC